The present T cell receptor beta chain was sequenced within a study of shared clonotypes between healthy human individuals. Study-level results: Researchers sampled blood only, noting tissue repertoires likely differ.

Profiled with immunoSEQ multiplex PCR; TCRdb holds only in-frame clones, not every one. The repertoire holds roughly 2.4 million clones, with around 95% as singletons. On this clone: Its antigen is unidentified.

The CDR3 has 14 residues. V was cut by 1 base and J by 6 bases, with 13 bases left in between. CDR1 is SGHTA and CDR2 is FQGNSA in the germline V gene. The chain joins TRBV7-2 to TRBJ2-7; no reliable D call. This receptor was taken from a man between 18 and 35 years old in good health. Sample: naive CD4+ T cells sorted from blood. The sample's subset: CD45RA+ positively selected. DNA of the CDR3: TGTGCCAGCAGCTTAGGTCTAGGCCCGATCGAGCAGTACTTC. As protein: CASSLGLGPIEQYF.